The rows below give T cell receptor beta chains drawn from one sample of a study of control samples from healthy donors and cancer patients. Method: immunoSEQ multiplex PCR; TCRdb's copy keeps in-frame clones and lacks some. Here the sample spans 90,000 to 140,000 clones, under 90% being singletons. Sequencing used blood. These receptors all come from a woman aged 50 to 60 in good health. CDR3s include the opening cysteine and the closing phenylalanine or tryptophan. D genes are given only for firm matches. Clone size is stated in some rows and not others, as once, few, many or a class when expanded.

CASGSLAGEQFF | TGTGCTAGTGGTTCACTAGCCGGTGAGCAGTTCTTC | TRBV12-5 | NA | TRBJ2-1 | NA
CASSEAGVYEQYF | TGTGCCAGCAGTGAAGCGGGAGTGTACGAGCAGTACTTC | TRBV6-1 | NA | TRBJ2-7 | NA
CASSQYRASINGYTF | TGTGCCAGCAGCCAATACAGGGCCTCTATCAATGGCTACACCTTC | TRBV7-2 | NA | TRBJ1-2 | NA
CSASKGVNQPQHF | TGCAGTGCTAGTAAGGGAGTCAATCAGCCCCAGCATTTT | TRBV20-1 | NA | TRBJ1-5 | NA
CASSYFDEQFF | TGTGCCAGCAGTTACTTTGATGAGCAGTTCTTC | TRBV6-2/TRBV6-3 | NA | TRBJ2-1 | NA
CASSSLDRAVYGYTF | TGTGCCAGCAGCTCCCTCGACAGGGCGGTGTATGGCTACACCTTC | TRBV11-3 | TRBD1 | TRBJ1-2 | NA
CASSPTGERSPLHF | TGTGCCAGCAGCCCGACAGGGGAGCGGTCACCCCTCCACTTT | TRBV7-8 | TRBD1 | TRBJ1-6 | NA
CASSEALGRFSYEQYF | TGTGCCAGCAGTGAAGCTTTGGGCAGGTTTTCCTACGAGCAGTACTTC | TRBV6-1 | NA | TRBJ2-7 | NA
CSGPHGLGKETQYF | TGCAGCGGTCCCCATGGATTGGGAAAAGAGACCCAGTACTTC | TRBV29-1 | NA | TRBJ2-5 | NA
CASSLAPTINNEKLFF | TGTGCCAGCAGCTTAGCGCCAACAATCAATAATGAAAAACTGTTTTTT | TRBV7-9 | NA | TRBJ1-4 | NA
CASSVGLAGVDNEQFF | TGTGCCAGCAGCGTGGGACTAGCGGGTGTCGACAATGAGCAGTTCTTC | TRBV5-4 | TRBD2 | TRBJ2-1 | NA
CASRGRGYEQYF | TGTGCCAGCAGGGGCAGGGGTTACGAGCAGTACTTC | TRBV6-5 | NA | TRBJ2-7 | NA
CASTLDGGPTDTQYF | TGTGCCAGCACCCTCGACGGGGGCCCCACAGATACGCAGTATTTT | TRBV5-4 | NA | TRBJ2-3 | once
CASSQGGRQGHTIYF | TGTGCCAGCAGCCAAGGTGGTCGACAGGGCCACACCATATATTTT | TRBV3-1/TRBV3-2 | TRBD1 | TRBJ1-3 | NA
CASSIGRGDEQYF | TGTGCCAGTAGTATAGGGCGAGGGGACGAGCAGTACTTC | TRBV19 | NA | TRBJ2-7 | NA
CASSPGATIYNEQFF | TGTGCCAGTAGCCCCGGAGCGACAATATACAATGAGCAGTTCTTC | TRBV19 | NA | TRBJ2-1 | NA
CASSQDASGVYYEQYF | TGTGCCAGCAGCCAAGATGCTAGCGGGGTATACTACGAGCAGTACTTC | TRBV3-1/TRBV3-2 | TRBD2 | TRBJ2-7 | NA
CASSLGGGRANTGELFF | TGTGCTAGCAGCTTAGGAGGCGGACGCGCGAACACCGGGGAGCTGTTTTTT | TRBV7-7 | NA | TRBJ2-2 | once
CASRQSETQYF | TGTGCCAGCAGGCAATCTGAGACCCAGTACTTC | TRBV11-2 | NA | TRBJ2-5 | NA
CASSTAGLGWDSPLHF | TGTGCCAGCAGCACCGCCGGACTGGGATGGGATTCACCCCTCCACTTT | TRBV5-4 | NA | TRBJ1-6 | few
CASSLRRDRGGYGYTF | TGTGCCAGCAGCTTACGCCGGGACAGGGGAGGCTATGGCTACACCTTC | TRBV7-2 | TRBD1 | TRBJ1-2 | NA